The source of this TCR beta chain is a study of blood T cell repertoires in COVID-19. Each recovered donor of Cohort 3 presented with two negative PCRs, clearance, or symptom resolution. The data were produced by immunoSEQ multiplex PCR, yet TCRdb's version contains in-frame clones alone and is incomplete. Of 310,000 or so clones in the sample, about 93% are singletons; the top ten hold roughly 1.1%. This CDR3 region has 14 residues. Trimming removed 4 bases at V and 4 bases at J, with 14 bases between. Per the germline V gene, CDR1 is SGHRS and CDR2 is YFSETQ. V is TRBV5-1 and J is TRBJ1-2, with D perhaps matching TRBD1 (6 bases). The sample consisted of PBMCs or T cells enriched from blood (not recorded which). The receptor was isolated from a woman under 40 who had recovered from COVID-19. The CDR3 coding sequence is TGCGCCAGCAGCGCCCTACAGGGTGGCTATGGCTACACCTTC. The encoded protein is CASSALQGGYGYTF.